This TCR beta chain appears in the sequencing data of a study of vaccination and CD4 T cells after COVID-19. Specified treatment: roughly ten-day PBMC culture with coronavirus spike peptide pools or control peptides (ViraFEST assay). With 0 bases clipped from V and 6 bases from J, the junction kept 7 bases outside the gene matches. The CDR3 spans 16 residues. Germline V gives CDR1 SGHVS, CDR2 FNYEAQ. As to this clonotype: Its antigen remains unknown.

The Oncomine TCR Beta short-read assay sequenced DNA from cultured CD4+ T cells. TCRdb independently ran MiXCR on the PCR reads; one entry per CDR3 protein. The sample lists approximately 12,000 distinct CDR3 sequences, about 42% occurring once. V gene TRBV7-6 combines with J gene TRBJ1-2; 10 bases map to TRBD1. The receptor was isolated from a human donor who had recovered from COVID-19. Here the sequenced sample was CD4+ T cells from blood, cultured in vitro, taken before SARS-CoV-2 vaccination. This CDR3 reads CASSLAAGTGVHGYTF. DNA for the CDR3: TGTGCCAGCAGCTTAGCGGCCGGGACAGGGGTCCATGGCTACACCTTC.